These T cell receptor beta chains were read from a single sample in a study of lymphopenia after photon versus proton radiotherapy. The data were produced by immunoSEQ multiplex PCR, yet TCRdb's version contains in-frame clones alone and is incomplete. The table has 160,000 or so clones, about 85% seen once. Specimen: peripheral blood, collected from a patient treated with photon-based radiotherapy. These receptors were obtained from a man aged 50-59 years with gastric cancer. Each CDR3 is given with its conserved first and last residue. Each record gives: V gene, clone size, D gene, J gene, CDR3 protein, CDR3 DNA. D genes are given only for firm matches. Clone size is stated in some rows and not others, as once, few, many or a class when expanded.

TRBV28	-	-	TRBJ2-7	CASSTRRGISSYEQYF	TGTGCCAGCAGTACCCGACGGGGAATCAGCTCCTACGAGCAGTACTTC
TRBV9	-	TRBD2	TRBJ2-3	CASSAGGTSGIPPQYF	TGTGCCAGCAGCGCCGGGGGGACTAGCGGGATCCCCCCGCAGTATTTT
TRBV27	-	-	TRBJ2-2	CASSTSGWEAGELFF	TGTGCCAGCAGTACCTCAGGGTGGGAGGCCGGGGAGCTGTTTTTT
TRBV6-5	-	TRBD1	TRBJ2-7	CASRPGTGPYEQYF	TGTGCCAGCAGACCCGGGACAGGGCCCTACGAGCAGTACTTC
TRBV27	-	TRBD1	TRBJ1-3	CASSPRRSGGQMGNTIYF	TGTGCCAGCAGTCCCCGGAGGAGCGGGGGACAGATGGGAAACACCATATATTTT
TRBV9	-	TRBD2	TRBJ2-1	CASSVATSGSKGGEQFF	TGTGCCAGCAGCGTAGCCACTAGCGGGAGTAAGGGTGGTGAGCAGTTCTTC
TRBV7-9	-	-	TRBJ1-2	CASSSVGNYGYTF	TGTGCCAGCAGCTCGGTAGGGAACTATGGCTACACCTTC
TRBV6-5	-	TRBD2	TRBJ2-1	CASSRGTSGSWEQFF	TGTGCCAGCAGTCGGGGGACTAGCGGGAGTTGGGAGCAGTTCTTC
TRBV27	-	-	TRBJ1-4	CASTSTGTINEKLFF	TGTGCCAGCACTTCCACCGGGACCATTAATGAAAAACTGTTTTTT
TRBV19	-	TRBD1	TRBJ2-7	CASSIGDSRDEQYF	TGTGCCAGTAGTATTGGGGACAGTAGGGACGAGCAGTACTTC
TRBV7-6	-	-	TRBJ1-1	CASSETHGSTEAFF	TGTGCCAGCAGCGAAACTCACGGGAGCACTGAAGCTTTCTTT
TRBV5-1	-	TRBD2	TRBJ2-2	CASRASGTRGSGELFF	TGCGCCAGCAGAGCGTCCGGGACTAGAGGCTCCGGGGAGCTGTTTTTT
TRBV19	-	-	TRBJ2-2	CASSIGRREGGELFF	TGTGCCAGTAGTATTGGTCGACGCGAGGGCGGGGAGCTGTTTTTT
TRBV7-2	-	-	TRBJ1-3	CASSFTGNTIYF	TGTGCCAGCAGCTTTACGGGGAACACCATATATTTT
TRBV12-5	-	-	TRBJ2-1	CASGLTGHLNEQFF	TGTGCTAGTGGTTTGACTGGACACCTCAATGAGCAGTTCTTC
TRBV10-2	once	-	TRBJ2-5	CASSHTSQQETQYF	TGCGCCAGCAGCCATACTAGCCAGCAAGAGACCCAGTACTTC
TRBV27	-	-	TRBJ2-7	CASSLFGDSAYEQYF	TGTGCCAGCAGTTTGTTTGGGGATTCAGCCTACGAGCAGTACTTC
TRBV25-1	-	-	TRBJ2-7	CASSGRAYEQYF	TGTGCCAGCTCGGGCCGTGCCTACGAGCAGTACTTC
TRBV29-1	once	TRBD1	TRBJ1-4	CSVELGTGNEKLFF	TGCAGCGTTGAACTAGGGACAGGGAATGAAAAACTGTTTTTT
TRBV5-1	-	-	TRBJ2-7	CASSLAGAGNYEQYF	TGCGCCAGCAGCTTGGCCGGCGCAGGGAACTACGAGCAGTACTTC
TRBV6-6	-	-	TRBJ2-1	CASSRQTSGYYNEQFF	TGTGCCAGCAGTCGCCAGACCTCTGGCTACTACAATGAGCAGTTCTTC
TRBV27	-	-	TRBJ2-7	CASSLGYEQYF	TGTGCCAGCAGTTTAGGGTACGAGCAGTACTTC
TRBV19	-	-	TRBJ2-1	CASSMFDSSYNEQFF	TGTGCCAGTAGTATGTTCGACAGCTCCTACAATGAGCAGTTCTTC
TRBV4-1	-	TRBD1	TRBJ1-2	CASSQDRGTGLYGYTF	TGCGCCAGCAGCCAAGATCGCGGGACAGGGTTATATGGCTACACCTTC
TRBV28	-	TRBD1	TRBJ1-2	CASSDRGRAVFYGYTF	TGTGCCAGCAGTGACAGGGGCCGAGCGGTCTTCTATGGCTACACCTTC
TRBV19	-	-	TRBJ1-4	CASSHRLERGEKLFF	TGTGCCAGTAGTCACCGACTAGAGAGGGGTGAAAAACTGTTTTTT
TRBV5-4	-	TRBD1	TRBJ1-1	CASSLQGPSNTEAFF	TGTGCCAGCAGCTTACAGGGGCCCTCGAACACTGAAGCTTTCTTT
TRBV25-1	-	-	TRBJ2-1	CASSGGQSLSSYNEQFF	TGTGCCAGCAGTGGAGGACAGAGCCTTAGCTCCTACAATGAGCAGTTCTTC
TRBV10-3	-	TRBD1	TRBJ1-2	CAISEPGEGAGGYTF	TGTGCCATCAGTGAGCCGGGGGAGGGGGCTGGTGGCTACACCTTC
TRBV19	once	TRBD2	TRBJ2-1	CASSRLAGSSYNEQFF	TGTGCCAGTAGCAGACTAGCGGGAAGCTCCTACAATGAGCAGTTCTTC
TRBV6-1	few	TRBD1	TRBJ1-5	CASSEQGAFEQPQHF	TGTGCCAGCAGTGAACAGGGGGCATTCGAACAGCCCCAGCATTTT
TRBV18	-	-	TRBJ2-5	CASSPGQVQETQYF	TGTGCCAGCTCACCAGGGCAGGTCCAAGAGACCCAGTACTTC
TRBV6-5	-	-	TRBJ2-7	CASSYSGRSFYEQYF	TGTGCCAGCAGTTACTCGGGCAGAAGTTTCTACGAGCAGTACTTC
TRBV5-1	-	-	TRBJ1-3	CANYYPLCGVGEVRTSGNTIYF	TGCGCCAACTACTACCCCCTGTGTGGAGTCGGTGAGGTGCGCACCTCTGGAAACACCATATATTTT
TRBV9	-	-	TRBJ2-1	CASNRGTPDNEQFF	TGTGCCAGCAACCGGGGGACTCCAGACAATGAGCAGTTCTTC
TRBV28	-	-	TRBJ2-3	CASSLGQSDTQYF	TGTGCCAGCAGTTTGGGACAATCCGATACGCAGTATTTT
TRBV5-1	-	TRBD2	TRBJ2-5	CASSPAGGRGETQYF	TGCGCCAGCAGTCCAGCGGGAGGCCGTGGAGAGACCCAGTACTTC
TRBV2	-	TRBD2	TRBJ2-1	CASRPTSGSPTTNNEQFF	TGTGCCAGCAGGCCGACTAGCGGGAGTCCGACTACTAACAATGAGCAGTTCTTC
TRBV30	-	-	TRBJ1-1	CAWSGQTMNTEAFF	TGTGCCTGGAGTGGACAAACCATGAACACTGAAGCTTTCTTT
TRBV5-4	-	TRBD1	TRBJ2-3	CASTRITPGQGPRNTQYF	TGTGCCAGCACCCGTATAACGCCGGGACAGGGACCCAGGAATACGCAGTATTTT
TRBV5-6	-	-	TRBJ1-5	CASSLRGVNQPQHF	TGTGCCAGCAGCCTGAGGGGGGTCAATCAGCCCCAGCATTTT
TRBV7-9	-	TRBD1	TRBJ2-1	CASSVRKGAKDEQFF	TGTGCCAGCAGCGTAAGAAAGGGGGCTAAGGATGAGCAGTTCTTC
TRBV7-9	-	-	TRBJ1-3	CASSFGAGGNTIYF	TGTGCCAGCAGCTTTGGGGCAGGTGGAAACACCATATATTTT
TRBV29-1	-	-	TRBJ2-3	CSVSQGLGTDTQYF	TGCAGCGTATCACAGGGTCTGGGCACAGATACGCAGTATTTT
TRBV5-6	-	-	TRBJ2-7	CASSLGGTYEQYF	TGTGCCAGCAGCTTGGGGGGAACCTACGAGCAGTACTTC
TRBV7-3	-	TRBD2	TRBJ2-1	CASSLSGSGNEQFF	TGTGCCAGCAGCCTAAGCGGGAGCGGGAATGAGCAGTTCTTC
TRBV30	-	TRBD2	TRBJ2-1	CAWRKGLAGIISYNEQFF	TGTGCCTGGAGAAAGGGACTAGCGGGCATTATTTCCTACAATGAGCAGTTCTTC
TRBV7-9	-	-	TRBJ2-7	CASSLYNGYEQYF	TGTGCCAGCAGCTTATACAACGGCTACGAGCAGTACTTC
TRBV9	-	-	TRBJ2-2	CASSVATGLNTGELFF	TGTGCCAGCAGCGTAGCGACGGGACTGAACACCGGGGAGCTGTTTTTT
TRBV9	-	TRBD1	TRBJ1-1	CASSVEMLGTGQPFF	TGTGCCAGCAGCGTAGAAATGTTGGGGACAGGTCAACCTTTCTTT
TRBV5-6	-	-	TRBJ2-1	CASSRGLAEDNEQFF	TGTGCCAGCAGCAGGGGGCTAGCGGAAGACAATGAGCAGTTCTTC